A single sample is the source of the 20 T cell receptor beta chains below, sequenced in a study of blood T cell repertoires in COVID-19 (dated by TCRdb to the early 2020s). Library generation was performed with the immunoSEQ multiplex PCR assay. The table comes from immuneACCESS by way of TCRdb, which keeps in-frame sequences with V and J called. Part of the clones is missing from these tables; in studies checked, under half for an unresolved V gene and the rest for unknown reasons. Across this sample there are roughly 63,000 clones, with over 80% seen only once. The leading ten clones occupy roughly 2.3% of the sample. The specimen sequenced was peripheral blood. The receptors were sampled from a human donor in a cohort sampled during active COVID-19.

The V and J genes are TRBV5-4 and TRBJ1-2; D unclear. CDR3 length equals 11 residues. The V end lost 3 bases, the J end lost 6 bases, and 6 bases lay between the germline ends. Germline V gene lookup returns CDR1 SGHNT and CDR2 YYREEE (reference sequence). This chain's CDR3 is CASSYSNGYTF. In nucleotides, the CDR3 is TGTGCCAGCAGCTACTCGAATGGCTACACCTTC.

This chain links TRBV18 with TRBJ1-1, with D maybe TRBD1 (6 bases). The germline V and J ends were trimmed by 9 bases and 1 base, with 18 bases remaining between them. The CDR3 spans 15 residues. Looked up from germline, CDR1 is KGHSH and CDR2 is LQKENI. For the CDR3, the DNA is TGTGCCAGTAGGCTCACGGGGGGCGCGAACACTGAAGCTTTCTTT. This translates into CASRLTGGANTEAFF.

In this sample, this clone turned up once. The chain has TRBV19 and TRBJ2-1; 8 nucleotides align to TRBD2. Germline CDR1 reads LNHDA; CDR2 reads SQIVND (reference sequence). J lost 8 bases, V lost 9 bases, and 9 bases had no gene match. CDR3 length equals 13 residues. CDR3 DNA: TGTGCCAGCTCACCAGCGGGGGCGGATGAGCAGTTCTTC. It is translated as CASSPAGADEQFF.

The chain's CDR3 is CASSHLERMGGELFF. The DNA for the CDR3 is TGTGCCAGTAGCCACCTCGAGCGGATGGGCGGGGAGCTGTTTTTT. V gene TRBV19 combines with J gene TRBJ2-2; maybe TRBD2 (5 bases). V dropped 6 bases and J dropped 7 bases, with 18 bases sitting between them. The germline V gene has CDR1 LNHDA and CDR2 SQIVND (reference sequence). This CDR3 is built from 15 residues.

The chain recombines TRBV2 with TRBJ2-1, with a possible D match to TRBD2 (6 bases). Germline loops: CDR1 SNHLY, CDR2 FYNNEI. The CDR3 runs 15 residues. The ends were cut back, 7 bases at V and 3 bases at J, with 16 bases in the middle. The CDR3 sequence: CASNGGRGFYNEQFF. CDR3 sequence (DNA): TGTGCCAGCAACGGCGGACGGGGGTTCTACAATGAGCAGTTCTTC.

The V call is TRBV9, the J call TRBJ1-2; D gene uncertain. CDR1 and CDR2 from the germline V gene are SGDLS and YYNGEE. The CDR3 is made up of 15 amino acids. Trimming cost V 4 bases and J 3 bases, with 16 bases left between them. In DNA form, the CDR3 reads TGTGCCAGCAGCCGAGGAGGAGGGTTGGACTATGGCTACACCTTC. Protein sequence: CASSRGGGLDYGYTF.

This rearrangement joins TRBV28 to TRBJ2-7; 11 bases are a match to TRBD2. Germline assignment: CDR1 MDHEN and CDR2 SYDVKM. This CDR3 region has 13 residues. V was pared by 5 bases and J by 13 bases, with 10 bases of the junction left unmatched. The CDR3 here is CASSVTSGRLLYF. The DNA of the CDR3 is TGTGCCAGCAGTGTCACTAGCGGGAGACTCCTATACTTC.

The chain employs TRBV6-5 and TRBJ1-1, with D perhaps matching TRBD1 (6 bases). CDR1 MNHEY and CDR2 SVGAGI come from the germline V gene. With 7 bases removed from V and 4 bases from J, the gap between germline ends came to 10 bases. The CDR3 runs 12 residues. Written as DNA, the CDR3 is TGTGCCAGCACGGACAGATTCACTGAAGCTTTCTTT. As protein: CASTDRFTEAFF.

This chain uses TRBV11-2 with TRBJ2-1; D remains unclear. This CDR3 has 12 residues. Germline V gene lookup returns CDR1 SGHAT and CDR2 FQNNGV. V lost 5 bases, J lost 4 bases, and 6 bases lay in between. CDR3 sequence: CASSPGYNEQFF. The CDR3 DNA follows: TGTGCCAGCAGCCCCGGTTACAATGAGCAGTTCTTC.

Comments on this clone: One end of the junction varies from germline; a read error may be responsible. V gene TRBV7-9 combines with J gene TRBJ1-2; D is uncertain. The germline V gene encodes CDR1 SEHNR and CDR2 FQNEAQ (reference sequence). This CDR3 has 14 residues. CDR3 protein: CASSFSGLNDGYTF. In DNA form, the CDR3 reads TGTGCCAGCAGCTTTTCTGGGCTTAACGATGGCTACACCTTC.

The CDR3 protein is CASSFGLRGETQYF. For the CDR3, the DNA is TGTGCCAGCAGCTTCGGACTGCGCGGAGAGACCCAGTACTTC. The chain couples TRBV7-8 to TRBJ2-5; possibly TRBD2 for D (5 bases). CDR3 size: 14 residues. Germline lookup yields CDR1 SGHVS and CDR2 FQNEAQ. The V and J ends lost 3 bases and 4 bases respectively, with 12 bases between them.

V and J are TRBV7-8 and TRBJ2-3; unclear D gene. The germline V gene has CDR1 SGHVS and CDR2 FQNEAQ. Trimming left V 2 bases short and J 2 bases short, with 14 bases between. This CDR3 has 16 amino acids. The CDR3 DNA follows: TGTGCCAGCAGCTTAAAGGTAGCACCGTACACAGATACGCAGTATTTT. This codes for CASSLKVAPYTDTQYF.

The chain uses TRBV24-1 and TRBJ2-5, with a weak D call TRBD2 (6 bases). Trimming stripped 4 bases from V and 4 bases from J, with 12 bases between. This CDR3 comprises 14 residues. CDR1 is KGHDR, CDR2 SFDVKD, per germline. In DNA form, the CDR3 reads TGTGCCACCAGTGACCCATCGGGGGTAGAGACCCAGTACTTC. Protein product: CATSDPSGVETQYF.

This clone appeared once. The V call is TRBV3-1 (or the pseudogene TRBV3-2), the J call TRBJ2-1; possibly TRBD2 for D (6 bases). The V and J ends lost 4 bases and 8 bases respectively, with 15 bases between them. Per germline, CDR1 LGHDT and CDR2 YNNKEL (reference sequence). This CDR3 has 14 amino acids. CDR3 bases: TGTGCCAGCAGCCTTCGGGTTAGCGGCGATGAGCAGTTCTTC. This sequence encodes CASSLRVSGDEQFF.

This sequence joins TRBV28 and TRBJ1-1; possible D gene TRBD1, 5 bases. Germline assignment: CDR1 MDHEN and CDR2 SYDVKM. There are 15 residues in the CDR3. V lost 6 bases, J lost 3 bases, and 17 bases lay in between. CDR3 nucleotides: TGTGCCAGCAGCATCAGACAGCCTCACGACACTGAAGCTTTCTTT. Residues: CASSIRQPHDTEAFF.

V and J are TRBV27 and TRBJ2-2; possible D gene TRBD2, 6 bases. This CDR3 is built from 15 residues. Trimming stripped 6 bases from V and 4 bases from J, with 15 bases between. CDR1 MNHEY and CDR2 SMNVEV come from the germline V gene (reference sequence). The CDR3 spells CASRGPGVSTGELFF. CDR3 DNA: TGTGCCAGCAGGGGTCCGGGAGTATCCACCGGGGAGCTGTTTTTT.

V gene TRBV5-1 combines with J gene TRBJ1-3; 7 positions match TRBD1. The CDR3 has 14 residues. Germline CDR1 SGHRS, CDR2 YFSETQ. Unmatched junction bases numbered 4, after V lost 3 bases and J lost 4 bases. Here the CDR3 reads CASSSGQTGNTIYF. The DNA for the CDR3 is TGCGCCAGCAGCTCGGGACAGACCGGAAACACCATATATTTT. The whole variable domain, filled in from reference TRBV5-1 and TRBJ1-3, reads KAGVTQTPRYLIKTRGQQVTLSCSPISGHRSVSWYQQTPGQGLQFLFEYFSETQRNKGNFPGRFSGRQFSNSRSEMNVSTLELGDSALYLCASSSGQTGNTIYFGEGSWLTVV.

This chain links TRBV6-5 with TRBJ1-3, with D hard to call. The CDR3 sequence is 14 residues long. Trimming took 5 bases from V and 0 from J, leaving 8 bases between them. Germline V gene sequence: CDR1 MNHEY, CDR2 SVGAGI. In DNA, the CDR3 is TGTGCCAGCAGTCCCCGTTTCTCTGGAAACACCATATATTTT. Its translation: CASSPRFSGNTIYF.

This sequence joins TRBV10-3 and TRBJ2-1; 8 nucleotides line up with TRBD1. V shed 11 bases and J 8 bases; nucleotides not matched to a gene: 14. This CDR3 has 14 amino acids. Germline assignment: CDR1 ENHRY and CDR2 SYGVKD. CDR3 in amino acids: CAATGGYLRDEQFF. The CDR3 nucleotides read TGTGCCGCCACAGGGGGTTACTTACGCGATGAGCAGTTCTTC.

A single count supports this clone. The CDR3 DNA is TGTGCCAGCAGTAAGGGGGGGCATTGGGGCTACACCTTC. This sequence encodes CASSKGGHWGYTF. The V gene is TRBV7-2, the J gene TRBJ1-2; possibly TRBD1 for D (6 bases). Germline values: CDR1 SGHTA, CDR2 FQGNSA. This CDR3 comprises 13 residues. Trimming left V 6 bases short and J 8 bases short, with 16 bases between.